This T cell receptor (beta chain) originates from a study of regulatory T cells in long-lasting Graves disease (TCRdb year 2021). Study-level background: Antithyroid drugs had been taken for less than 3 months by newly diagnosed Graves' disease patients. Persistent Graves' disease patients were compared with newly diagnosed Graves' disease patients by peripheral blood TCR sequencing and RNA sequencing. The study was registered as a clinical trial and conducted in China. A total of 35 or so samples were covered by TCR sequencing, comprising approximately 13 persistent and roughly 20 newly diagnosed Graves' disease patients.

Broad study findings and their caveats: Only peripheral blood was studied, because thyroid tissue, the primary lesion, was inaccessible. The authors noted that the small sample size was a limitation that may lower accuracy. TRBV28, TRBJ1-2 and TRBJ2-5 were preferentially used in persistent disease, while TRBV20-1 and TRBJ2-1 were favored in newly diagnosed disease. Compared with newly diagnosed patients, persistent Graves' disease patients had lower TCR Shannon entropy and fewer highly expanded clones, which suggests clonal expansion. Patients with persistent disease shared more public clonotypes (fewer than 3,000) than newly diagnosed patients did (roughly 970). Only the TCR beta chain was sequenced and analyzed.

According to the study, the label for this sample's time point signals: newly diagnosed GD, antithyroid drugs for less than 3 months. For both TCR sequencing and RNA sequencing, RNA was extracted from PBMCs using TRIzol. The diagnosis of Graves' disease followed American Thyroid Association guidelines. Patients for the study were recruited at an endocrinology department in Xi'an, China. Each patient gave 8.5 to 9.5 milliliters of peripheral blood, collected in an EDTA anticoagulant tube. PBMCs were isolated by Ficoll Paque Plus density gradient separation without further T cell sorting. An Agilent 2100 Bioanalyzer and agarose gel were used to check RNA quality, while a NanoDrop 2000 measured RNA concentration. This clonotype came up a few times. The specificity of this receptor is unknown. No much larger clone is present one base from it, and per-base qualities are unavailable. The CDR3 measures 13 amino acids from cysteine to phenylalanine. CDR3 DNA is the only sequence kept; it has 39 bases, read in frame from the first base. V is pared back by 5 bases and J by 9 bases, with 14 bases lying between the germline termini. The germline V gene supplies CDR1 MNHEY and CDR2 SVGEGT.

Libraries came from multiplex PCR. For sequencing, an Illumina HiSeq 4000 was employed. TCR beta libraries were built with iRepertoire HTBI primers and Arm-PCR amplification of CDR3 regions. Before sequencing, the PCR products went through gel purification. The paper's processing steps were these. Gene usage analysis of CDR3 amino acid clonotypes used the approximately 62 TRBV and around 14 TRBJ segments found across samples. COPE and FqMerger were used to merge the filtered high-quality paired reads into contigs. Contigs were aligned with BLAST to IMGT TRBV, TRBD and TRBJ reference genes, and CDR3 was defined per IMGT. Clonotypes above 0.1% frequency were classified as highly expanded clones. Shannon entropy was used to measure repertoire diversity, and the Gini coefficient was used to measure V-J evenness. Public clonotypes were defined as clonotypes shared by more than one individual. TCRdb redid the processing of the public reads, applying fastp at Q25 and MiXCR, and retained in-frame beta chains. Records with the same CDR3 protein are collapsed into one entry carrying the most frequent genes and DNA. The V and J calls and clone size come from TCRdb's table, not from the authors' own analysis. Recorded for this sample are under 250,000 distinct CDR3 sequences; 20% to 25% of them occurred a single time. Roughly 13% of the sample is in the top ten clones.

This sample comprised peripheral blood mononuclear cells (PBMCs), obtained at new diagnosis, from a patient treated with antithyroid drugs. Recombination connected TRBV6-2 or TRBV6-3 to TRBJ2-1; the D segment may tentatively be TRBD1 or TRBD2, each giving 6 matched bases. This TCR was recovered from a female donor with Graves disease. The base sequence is TGTGCCAGCAGTCTTACTAGCAGGGGTGAGCAGTTCTTC. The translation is CASSLTSRGEQFF.